This record looks at one T cell receptor beta chain sequence and its context. Its antigen is undetermined. RNA, once extracted, was reverse transcribed into cDNA for use as the sequencing template. Profiling relied on immunoSEQ multiplex PCR, and the TCRdb table lists in-frame clones only, not all of them. The table has 190,000 or so clones, roughly 50% seen once; the top ten hold more than 5.5%. The sample belongs to a study of CD8+ T cells in alopecia areata. Background on the study: A regimen of oral tofacitinib, 5 to 10 mg twice daily, was given to treated patients. Tofacitinib exposure lasted 6 to 18 months, followed by 6 months off drug. Notes on the study in general: The study found tofacitinib significantly decreased scalp clonality and expanded CD8+ clones among the top 100. Throughout tofacitinib, many expanded lesional clones continued to persist in scalp and blood.

Treatment indicated: oral pan-JAK inhibitor, 5-10 mg twice daily. Trimming removed 3 bases at V and 7 bases at J, with 10 bases between. The CDR3 loop spans 14 amino acids. Germline V gene sequence: CDR1 SNHLY, CDR2 FYNNEI. This clonotype was obtained from a human donor with alopecia areata. The V and J genes are TRBV2 and TRBJ1-6; weak D call: TRBD1 (6 bases). The sample was CD4+ T cells sorted from blood, taken at week 24, from a patient treated with tofacitinib. CDR3 amino acids: CASSDAGENSPLHF. The DNA of the CDR3 is TGTGCCAGCAGTGATGCAGGGGAAAATTCACCCCTCCACTTT.